This T cell receptor (beta chain) was sequenced in a study of T-cell memory formation after mild COVID-19. Findings and caveats of the study: Researchers found some responding clones in pre-infection memory, a sign that cross-reactive memory joined. Clones shrinking between day 15 and 85 showed a balanced CD4/CD8 split, and those that grew later tilted toward CD4+.

Germline values: CDR1 SGHKS, CDR2 YYEKEE (reference sequence). The CDR3 spans 20 residues. The junction had 17 bases not matched to a gene; V was cut back by 3 bases and J by 0 bases. This clonotype was seen more than once but under ten times. Its antigen remains unidentified. TCRdb redid the calling of the 5' RACE reads with MiXCR, one entry per CDR3 protein. In the table there are 260,000 or so distinct CDR3 sequences, 15% to 20% of which are singletons. The sequenced sample consisted of PBMCs or a T cell subset sorted from them (not recorded which). The J gene is TRBJ1-1, the V gene TRBV5-5; 10 bases are shared with TRBD1. The origin of this receptor is a young man who had mild COVID-19 (a few samples of this study predate the infection). Cell type and time point are not known. The CDR3 here is CASSWPGQGTEHLMNTEAFF. The CDR3 nucleotides read TGTGCCAGCAGCTGGCCGGGACAGGGGACCGAACACCTCATGAACACTGAAGCTTTCTTT.